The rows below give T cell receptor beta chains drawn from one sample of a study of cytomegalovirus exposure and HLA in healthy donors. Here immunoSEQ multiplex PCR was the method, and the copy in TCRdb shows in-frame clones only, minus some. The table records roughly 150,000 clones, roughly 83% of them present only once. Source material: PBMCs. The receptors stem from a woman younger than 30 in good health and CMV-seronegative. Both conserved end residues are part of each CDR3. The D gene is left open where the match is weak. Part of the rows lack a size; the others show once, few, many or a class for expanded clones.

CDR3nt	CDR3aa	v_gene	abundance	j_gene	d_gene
TGTGCCAGCAGTCGGACACAGAACACTGAAGCTTTCTTT	CASSRTQNTEAFF	TRBV6-1	-	TRBJ1-1	-
TGTGCCAGCAGCTTAGTGCCAGGGGGCTACACCTTC	CASSLVPGGYTF	TRBV7-8	-	TRBJ1-2	-
TGTGCCAGCACCCCAGCGGGAACTGGAAACACCATATATTTT	CASTPAGTGNTIYF	TRBV11-1	-	TRBJ1-3	-
TGCAGCGTTGCAGGGGACAATGGAAACACCATATATTTT	CSVAGDNGNTIYF	TRBV29-1	-	TRBJ1-3	-
TGTGCTAGTGGCTTAGGGGACAGGGCGGCAGATACGCAGTATTTT	CASGLGDRAADTQYF	TRBV12-5	-	TRBJ2-3	TRBD1
TGTGCCAGCAGCTTAACGGACAGATGGAATTCACCCCTCCACTTT	CASSLTDRWNSPLHF	TRBV7-3	-	TRBJ1-6	-
TGCGCCAGCAGTGAGCAGCGGACTGAAGCTTTCTTT	CASSEQRTEAFF	TRBV10-1	-	TRBJ1-1	-
TGTGCCAGCAGCTTAGAAGGGGAAACGGACATTCAGTACTTC	CASSLEGETDIQYF	TRBV7-9	-	TRBJ2-4	-
TGTGCCAGCTGGGGGGATCTCGCTGAAGCTTTCTTT	CASWGDLAEAFF	TRBV6-5	-	TRBJ1-1	-
TGTGCAGCAGGGGGCGGTGGTAATGAAAAACTGTTTTTT	CAAGGGGNEKLFF	TRBV10-3	-	TRBJ1-4	TRBD1
TGTGCCAGCAGCTTGTGGAGCTCCTACGAGCAGTACTTC	CASSLWSSYEQYF	TRBV5-6	-	TRBJ2-7	-
TGTGCCAGTAGTATAAGGTTTCGGGGTTCTGGAAACACCATATATTTT	CASSIRFRGSGNTIYF	TRBV19	-	TRBJ1-3	-
TGTGCCAGCATCCCCGACAGGGCCTCTGGAAACACCATATATTTT	CASIPDRASGNTIYF	TRBV6-6	-	TRBJ1-3	TRBD1
TGTGCCAGCAGCTCACAACAGGGTATCTACGAGCAGTACTTC	CASSSQQGIYEQYF	TRBV11-2	-	TRBJ2-7	-
TGTGCCAGCTCATCGGACAGGGGGCTGGGTAGCACAGATACGCAGTATTTT	CASSSDRGLGSTDTQYF	TRBV18	few	TRBJ2-3	TRBD1
TGTGCCAGCAGCTTAGCGCTGGGGAGCTCCTATAATTCACCCCTCCACTTT	CASSLALGSSYNSPLHF	TRBV7-8	-	TRBJ1-6	-
TGTGCCAGCAGCAGACAGGGGGCCCTGGATAACACCATATATTTT	CASSRQGALDNTIYF	TRBV7-2	few	TRBJ1-3	TRBD1
TGTGCCAGCAGCCGCAGTGCAGGCCACTCTGGAAACACCATATATTTT	CASSRSAGHSGNTIYF	TRBV7-8	-	TRBJ1-3	-
TGTGCCAGCAGTGCGGGACAGGGGTTAGGTTACAATGAGCAGTTCTTC	CASSAGQGLGYNEQFF	TRBV28	-	TRBJ2-1	TRBD1
TGCGCCAGCAGCCGGGAGGGACCAAGTCATTCACCCCTCCACTTT	CASSREGPSHSPLHF	TRBV5-1	-	TRBJ1-6	-
TGTGCCAGTAGTAACTTACAGGGGAATCAGCCCCAGCATTTT	CASSNLQGNQPQHF	TRBV19	few	TRBJ1-5	TRBD1
TGTGCCAGCAGTTTGGACTCGCAGCCCCAGCATTTT	CASSLDSQPQHF	TRBV28	-	TRBJ1-5	-
TGTGCCAGCAGCTTAGGGCGGGACAGCAGGGGTCAGCCCCAGCATTTT	CASSLGRDSRGQPQHF	TRBV7-9	-	TRBJ1-5	TRBD1
TGTGCCGGTAGACAGGGGAACGAGCAGTACTTC	CAGRQGNEQYF	TRBV6-1	-	TRBJ2-7	TRBD1
TGTGCCAGCAGTGATGGGGTAGCGGGGGGGAGAACAGATACGCAGTATTTT	CASSDGVAGGRTDTQYF	TRBV2	-	TRBJ2-3	TRBD2
TGTGCCAGCAGCAGGGACAGGGGGAACACCGGGGAGCTGTTTTTT	CASSRDRGNTGELFF	TRBV14	-	TRBJ2-2	TRBD1
TGTGCCAGCAGCTTCTCCGGGACAGGTTACTACGAGCAGTACTTC	CASSFSGTGYYEQYF	TRBV7-2	-	TRBJ2-7	TRBD1
TGTGCCAGTAGTACAACATACTCCGGGACAGGGGATTCACCCCTCCACTTT	CASSTTYSGTGDSPLHF	TRBV19	-	TRBJ1-6	TRBD1
TGTGCCAGCAGTCTGGGGGGACAGGGGAACACTGAAGCTTTCTTT	CASSLGGQGNTEAFF	TRBV5-6	-	TRBJ1-1	TRBD1
TGTGCCAGCAGTGAAGGCGGGGGGTTGGGCAATGAGCAGTTCTTC	CASSEGGGLGNEQFF	TRBV6-4	-	TRBJ2-1	TRBD2
TGTGCCAGCAGTGGCCGGGATAGTTACACCATATATTTT	CASSGRDSYTIYF	TRBV2	-	TRBJ1-3	-
TGCGCCAGCAGTACACGCGCCTCAGACTTTAACTATGGCTACACCTTC	CASSTRASDFNYGYTF	TRBV5-1	-	TRBJ1-2	-
TGTGCCAGCAGCGTAGTTCCGTCTGACAGGCCACAGGGGTACACTGAAGCTTTCTTT	CASSVVPSDRPQGYTEAFF	TRBV9	-	TRBJ1-1	TRBD1